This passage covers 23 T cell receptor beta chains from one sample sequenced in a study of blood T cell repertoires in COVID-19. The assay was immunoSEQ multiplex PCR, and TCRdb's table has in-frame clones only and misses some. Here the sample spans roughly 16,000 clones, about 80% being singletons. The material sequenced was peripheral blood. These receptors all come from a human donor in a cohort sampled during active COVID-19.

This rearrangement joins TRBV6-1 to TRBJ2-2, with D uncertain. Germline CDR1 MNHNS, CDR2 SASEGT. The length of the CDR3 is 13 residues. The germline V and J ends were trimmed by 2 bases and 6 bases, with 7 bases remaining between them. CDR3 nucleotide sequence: TGTGCCAGCAGTGAATATTCGGCCGGGGAGCTGTTTTTT. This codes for CASSEYSAGELFF.

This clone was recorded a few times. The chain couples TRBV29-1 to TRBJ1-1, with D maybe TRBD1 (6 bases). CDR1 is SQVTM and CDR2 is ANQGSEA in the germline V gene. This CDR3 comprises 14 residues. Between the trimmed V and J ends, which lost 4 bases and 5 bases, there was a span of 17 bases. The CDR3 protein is CSVARTGWNTEAFF. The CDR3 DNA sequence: TGCAGCGTTGCGAGAACAGGGTGGAATACTGAAGCTTTCTTT. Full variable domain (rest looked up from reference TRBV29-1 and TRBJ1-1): SAVISQKPSRDICQRGTSLTIQCQVDSQVTMMFWYRQQPGQSLTLIATANQGSEATYESGFVIDKFPISRPNLTFSTLTVSNMSPEDSSIYLCSVARTGWNTEAFFGQGTRLTVV.

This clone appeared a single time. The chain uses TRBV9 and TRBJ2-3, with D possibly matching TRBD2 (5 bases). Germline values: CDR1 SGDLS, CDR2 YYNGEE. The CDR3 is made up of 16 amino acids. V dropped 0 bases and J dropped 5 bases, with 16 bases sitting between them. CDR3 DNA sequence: TGTGCCAGCAGCGTAGCCCCCCCAGGCGAGGGAGATACGCAGTATTTT. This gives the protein CASSVAPPGEGDTQYF.

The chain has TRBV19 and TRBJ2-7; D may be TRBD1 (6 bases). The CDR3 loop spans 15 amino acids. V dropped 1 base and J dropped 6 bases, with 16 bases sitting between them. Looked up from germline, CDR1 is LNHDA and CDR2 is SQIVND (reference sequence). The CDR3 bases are TGTGCCAGTAGTATAGCCCACAGGGCAGGGTCCGAGCAGTACTTC. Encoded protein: CASSIAHRAGSEQYF.

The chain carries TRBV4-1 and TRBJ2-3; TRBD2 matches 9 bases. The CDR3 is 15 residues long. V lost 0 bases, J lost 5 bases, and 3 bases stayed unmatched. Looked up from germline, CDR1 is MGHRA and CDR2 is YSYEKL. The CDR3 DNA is TGCGCCAGCAGCCAAGAGCGGGGGGGCAGAGATACGCAGTATTTT. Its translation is CASSQERGGRDTQYF.

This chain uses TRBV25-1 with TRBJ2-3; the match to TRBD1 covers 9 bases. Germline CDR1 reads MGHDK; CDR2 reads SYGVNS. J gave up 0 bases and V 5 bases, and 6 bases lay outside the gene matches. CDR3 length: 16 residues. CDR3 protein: CASSYGQGSSTDTQYF. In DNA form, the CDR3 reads TGTGCCAGCAGTTACGGACAGGGGTCAAGCACAGATACGCAGTATTTT.

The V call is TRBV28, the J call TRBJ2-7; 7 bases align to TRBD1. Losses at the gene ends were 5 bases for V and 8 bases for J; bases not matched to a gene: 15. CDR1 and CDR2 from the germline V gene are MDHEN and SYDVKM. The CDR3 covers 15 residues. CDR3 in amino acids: CASSPPLTRQGKQYF. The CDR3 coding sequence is TGTGCCAGCAGTCCACCTCTAACACGACAGGGAAAGCAGTACTTC.

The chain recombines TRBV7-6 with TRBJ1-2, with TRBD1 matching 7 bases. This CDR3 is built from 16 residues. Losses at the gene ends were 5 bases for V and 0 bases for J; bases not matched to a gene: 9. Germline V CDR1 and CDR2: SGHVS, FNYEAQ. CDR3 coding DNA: TGTGCCAGCAGCGCTTTAACAGGGGAAACTAACTATGGCTACACCTTC. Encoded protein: CASSALTGETNYGYTF. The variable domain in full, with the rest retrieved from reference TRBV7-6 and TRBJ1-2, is GAGVSQSPRYKVTKRGQDVALRCDPISGHVSLYWYRQALGQGPEFLTYFNYEAQQDKSGLPNDRFSAERPEGSISTLTIQRTEQRDSAMYRCASSALTGETNYGYTFGSGTRLTVV.

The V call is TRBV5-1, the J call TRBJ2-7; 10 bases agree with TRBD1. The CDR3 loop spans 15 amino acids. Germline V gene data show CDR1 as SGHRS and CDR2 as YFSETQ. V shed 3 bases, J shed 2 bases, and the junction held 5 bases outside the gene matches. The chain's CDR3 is CASSSGTGATYEQYF. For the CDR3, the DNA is TGCGCCAGCAGCTCCGGGACAGGGGCCACCTACGAGCAGTACTTC.

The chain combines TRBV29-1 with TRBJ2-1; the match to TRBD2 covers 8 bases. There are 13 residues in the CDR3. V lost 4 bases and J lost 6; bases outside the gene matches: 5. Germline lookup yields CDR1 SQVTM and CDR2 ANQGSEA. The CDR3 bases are TGCAGCGTTGGCCACGGGAGGGGCAATGAGCAGTTCTTC. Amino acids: CSVGHGRGNEQFF.

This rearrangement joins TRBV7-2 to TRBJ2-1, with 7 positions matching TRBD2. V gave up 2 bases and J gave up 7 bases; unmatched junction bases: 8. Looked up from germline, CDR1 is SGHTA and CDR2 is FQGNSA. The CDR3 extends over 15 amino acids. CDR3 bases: TGTGCCAGCAGCTTAAGACTAGCAGGTATGAATGAGCAGTTCTTC. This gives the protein CASSLRLAGMNEQFF.

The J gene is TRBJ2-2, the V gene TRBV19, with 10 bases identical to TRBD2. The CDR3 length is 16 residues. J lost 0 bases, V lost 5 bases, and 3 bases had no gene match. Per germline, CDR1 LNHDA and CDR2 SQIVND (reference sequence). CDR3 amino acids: CASSFLAGANTGELFF. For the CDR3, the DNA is TGTGCCAGTAGTTTCCTAGCGGGAGCGAACACCGGGGAGCTGTTTTTT.

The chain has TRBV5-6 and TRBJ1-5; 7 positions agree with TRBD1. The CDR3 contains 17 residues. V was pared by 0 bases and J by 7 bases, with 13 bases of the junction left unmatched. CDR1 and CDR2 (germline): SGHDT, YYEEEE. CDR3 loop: CASSLGGPTGVGQPQHF. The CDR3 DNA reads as TGTGCCAGCAGCTTGGGGGGACCAACAGGGGTAGGACAGCCCCAGCATTTT.

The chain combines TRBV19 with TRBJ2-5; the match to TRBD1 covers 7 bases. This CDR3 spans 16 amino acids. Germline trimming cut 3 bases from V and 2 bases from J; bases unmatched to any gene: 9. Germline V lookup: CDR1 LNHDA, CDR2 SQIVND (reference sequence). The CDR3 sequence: CASSIEAGGTQETQYF. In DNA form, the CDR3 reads TGTGCCAGTAGTATTGAGGCAGGGGGAACACAAGAGACCCAGTACTTC.

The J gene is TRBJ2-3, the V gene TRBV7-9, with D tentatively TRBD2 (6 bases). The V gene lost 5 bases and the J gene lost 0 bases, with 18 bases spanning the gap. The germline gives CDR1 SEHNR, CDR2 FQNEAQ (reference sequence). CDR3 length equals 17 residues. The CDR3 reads CASSPKISGSSTDTQYF. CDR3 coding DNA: TGTGCCAGCAGCCCAAAGATCAGCGGGTCAAGCACAGATACGCAGTATTTT.

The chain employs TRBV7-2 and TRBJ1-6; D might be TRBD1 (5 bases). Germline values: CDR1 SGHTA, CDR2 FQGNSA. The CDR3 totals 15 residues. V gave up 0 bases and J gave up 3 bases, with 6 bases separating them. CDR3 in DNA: TGTGCCAGCAGCTTAGCGGGGGGCTATAATTCACCCCTCCACTTT. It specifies CASSLAGGYNSPLHF.

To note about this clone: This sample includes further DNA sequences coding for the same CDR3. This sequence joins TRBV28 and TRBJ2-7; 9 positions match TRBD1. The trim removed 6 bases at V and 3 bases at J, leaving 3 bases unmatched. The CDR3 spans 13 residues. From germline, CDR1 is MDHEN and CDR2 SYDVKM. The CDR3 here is CASSPGQGYEQYF. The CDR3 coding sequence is TGTGCCAGCAGCCCGGGACAGGGCTACGAGCAGTACTTC.

The CDR3 protein is CASSHNPRRINNEKLFF. CDR3 sequence (DNA): TGCGCCAGCAGCCATAACCCCCGGCGGATCAATAATGAAAAACTGTTTTTT. The V and J genes are TRBV4-1 and TRBJ1-4, with D unresolved. The CDR3 totals 17 residues. Trimming pared 3 bases from V and 4 bases from J, leaving 18 bases between. Germline-derived CDR1 and CDR2 are MGHRA and YSYEKL.

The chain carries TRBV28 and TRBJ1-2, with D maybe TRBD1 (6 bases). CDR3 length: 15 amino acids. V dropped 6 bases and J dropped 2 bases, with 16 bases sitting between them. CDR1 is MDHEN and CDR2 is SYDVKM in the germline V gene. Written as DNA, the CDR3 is TGTGCCAGCAGGCGATCCGGGGGGGCCAACTATGGCTACACCTTC. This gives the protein CASRRSGGANYGYTF.

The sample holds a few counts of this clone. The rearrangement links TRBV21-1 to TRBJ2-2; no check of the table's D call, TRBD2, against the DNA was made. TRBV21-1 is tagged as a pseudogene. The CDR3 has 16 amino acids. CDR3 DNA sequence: TGTGCCAGCAGCAAGAGGCCCTTAAGAGGCGCCGGGGAGCTGTTTTTT. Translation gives CASSKRPLRGAGELFF.

The CDR3 here is CAWSSRPLQTRSTDTQYF. CDR3 nucleotides: TGTGCCTGGAGTAGCCGACCTCTCCAGACTCGCAGCACAGATACGCAGTATTTT. This chain uses TRBV30 with TRBJ2-3, with no clear D. CDR3 length: 18 residues. CDR1 and CDR2 from the germline V gene are GTSNPN and SVGIG (reference sequence). Trimming stripped 2 bases from V and 0 bases from J, with 21 bases between.

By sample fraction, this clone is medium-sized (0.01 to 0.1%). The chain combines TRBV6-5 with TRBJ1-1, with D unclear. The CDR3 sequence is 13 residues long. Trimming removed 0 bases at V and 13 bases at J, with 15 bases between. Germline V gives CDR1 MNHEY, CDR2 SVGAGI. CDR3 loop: CASSYSETGYGFF. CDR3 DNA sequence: TGTGCCAGCAGTTACTCGGAAACGGGGTACGGTTTCTTT.

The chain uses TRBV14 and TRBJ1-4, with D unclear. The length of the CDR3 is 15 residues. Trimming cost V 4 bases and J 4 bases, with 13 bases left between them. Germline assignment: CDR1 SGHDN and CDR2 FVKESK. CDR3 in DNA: TGTGCCAGCAGCCCCCTAAGTTCGTTTAATGAAAAACTGTTTTTT. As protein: CASSPLSSFNEKLFF.